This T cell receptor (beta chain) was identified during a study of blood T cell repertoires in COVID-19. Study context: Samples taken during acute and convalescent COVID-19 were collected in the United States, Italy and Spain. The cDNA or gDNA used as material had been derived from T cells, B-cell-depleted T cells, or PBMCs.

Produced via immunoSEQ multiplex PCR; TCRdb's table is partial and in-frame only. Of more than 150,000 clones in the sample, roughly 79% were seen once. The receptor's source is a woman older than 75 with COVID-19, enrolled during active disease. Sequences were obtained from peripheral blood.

CDR3 nucleotides: TGTGCCAGTAGTATAGCGTCAGGTAGCAATCAGCCCCAGCATTTT. It is translated as CASSIASGSNQPQHF. The gene calls are TRBV19 and TRBJ1-5; D unresolved. CDR1 and CDR2 (germline): LNHDA, SQIVND (reference sequence). Trimming left V 1 base short and J 0 bases short, with 7 bases between. CDR3 size: 15 residues.